This TCR beta chain comes out of a study of technical replicates of blood from a few donors. Per the germline V gene, CDR1 is SGHVS and CDR2 is FQNEAQ. The CDR3 runs 15 residues. After removal of 0 bases from V and 1 base from J, the junction contained 2 bases not matched to a gene. Profiled with immunoSEQ multiplex PCR; TCRdb holds only in-frame clones, not every one. The repertoire holds about 75,000 clones, nearly 98% seen once, with around 0.18% in the top ten. The sequenced material came from T cells isolated from PBMCs. The source of this sequence is a human donor in good health. V gene TRBV7-8 combines with J gene TRBJ1-2, with 7 positions matching TRBD1. For the CDR3, the DNA is TGTGCCAGCAGCTTAGCCGGGACAGTTAACTATGGCTACACCTTC. This translates into CASSLAGTVNYGYTF.